A single sample gave rise to the 2 T cell receptor beta chains below, sequenced in a study of T cells in Graves' hyperthyroidism and ophthalmopathy. RNA transcripts served as the template for amplifying TCR beta CDR3 regions. With the HTBI primer set, the TCR CDR3 went through a first round of RT-PCR. TCRdb called the multiplex PCR reads again in MiXCR, with one record for every CDR3 protein. The sample includes fewer than 700,000 distinct CDR3 sequences, around 15% seen only once; the top ten take less than 4.5%. The sequenced material came from blood. These receptors were taken from a woman aged 30 to 39 with Graves' hyperthyroidism.

The J gene is TRBJ2-2, the V gene TRBV4-1, with 7 bases matching TRBD2. Germline CDR1 reads MGHRA; CDR2 reads YSYEKL. This CDR3 has 17 residues. J lost 0 bases, V lost 3 bases, and 7 bases had no gene match. The CDR3 coding sequence is TGCGCCAGCAGCCACGGTATGGCGGGGGCGAACACCGGGGAGCTGTTTTTT. Translation: CASSHGMAGANTGELFF.

This clonotype was detected a few times. The chain recombines TRBV28 with TRBJ1-5, with unresolved D. Trimming shortened V by 1 base and J by 7 bases, and 8 bases separated the two germline ends. Looked up from germline, CDR1 is MDHEN and CDR2 is SYDVKM. The CDR3 is made up of 13 amino acids. The CDR3 sequence is CASSLLGAQPQHF. The CDR3 DNA is TGTGCCAGCAGTTTATTAGGCGCGCAGCCCCAGCATTTT.